The 27 T cell receptor beta chains presented below share a single source sample, sequenced in a study of vaccination and CD4 T cells after COVID-19. Time point of the sample: late sampling 161 to 241 days after vaccination in three convalescent patients. Treatment specified: roughly ten-day PBMC culture with coronavirus spike peptide pools or control peptides (ViraFEST assay). For these TCRs, the target antigens are not known. The study sequenced cultured CD4+ T cell DNA using the Oncomine TCR Beta short-read assay. TCRdb redid the calling of the PCR reads with MiXCR, one entry per CDR3 protein. Of fewer than 25,000 distinct CDR3 sequences listed, 40% to 55% are singletons. The material sequenced was CD4+ T cells from blood, cultured in vitro, taken about 7 months after SARS-CoV-2 vaccination. These receptors all stem from a human donor who had recovered from COVID-19.

The gene calls are TRBV20-1 and TRBJ1-2, with D unresolved. Trimming left V 0 bases short and J 8 bases short, with 4 bases between. Looked up from germline, CDR1 is DFQATT and CDR2 is SNEGSKA (reference sequence). The CDR3 consists of 10 residues. CDR3 amino acids: CSARETGYTF. The CDR3 DNA is TGCAGTGCTAGAGAGACCGGCTACACCTTC.

The V and J genes are TRBV19 and TRBJ2-7; D is possibly TRBD2 (6 bases). Germline values: CDR1 LNHDA, CDR2 SQIVND (reference sequence). The V end lost 8 bases, the J end lost 2 bases, and 13 bases lay between the germline ends. The CDR3 consists of 13 residues. The CDR3 bases are TGTGCCAGTGACGGAGGGCCCCCCTACGAGCAGTACTTC. Protein: CASDGGPPYEQYF.

The chain is built from TRBV24-1 and TRBJ2-3, with 10 positions matching TRBD2. There are 15 residues in the CDR3. V shed 6 bases and J 3 bases; nucleotides not matched to a gene: 5. In germline, CDR1 is KGHDR, CDR2 SFDVKD. This CDR3 reads CATSRASGRTDTQYF. The CDR3 nucleotides are TGTGCCACCAGTCGTGCTAGCGGGAGAACAGATACGCAGTATTTT.

This chain links TRBV19 with TRBJ2-1, with D perhaps assigned TRBD1 or TRBD2 (5 bases each). CDR1 and CDR2 (germline): LNHDA, SQIVND (reference sequence). V lost 6 bases and J lost 10, with 16 bases in between. This CDR3 spans 13 amino acids. CDR3 DNA sequence: TGTGCCAGTAGCCGGACCGGGACCACAGAGCAGTTCTTC. Protein sequence: CASSRTGTTEQFF.

The chain uses TRBV15 and TRBJ2-7; 10 bases line up with TRBD2. V gave up 1 base and J gave up 4 bases; unmatched junction bases: 16. CDR1 and CDR2 (germline): LNHNV, YYDKDF (reference sequence). CDR3 size: 19 residues. CDR3 DNA: TGTGCCACCAGCAGAGGGTCGGCTAGCGGGAGATCTCATCCTTACGAGCAGTACTTC. It translates to CATSRGSASGRSHPYEQYF. Looking up the rest from reference TRBV15 and TRBJ2-7 gives the full variable domain: DAMVIQNPRYQVTQFGKPVTLSCSQTLNHNVMYWYQQKSSQAPKLLFHYYDKDFNNEADTPDNFQSRRPNTSFCFLDIRSPGLGDTAMYLCATSRGSASGRSHPYEQYFGPGTRLTVT.

There are a few counts of this clonotype. This rearrangement joins TRBV14 to TRBJ2-7, with 7 nucleotides matching TRBD1. Germline V gives CDR1 SGHDN, CDR2 FVKESK. This CDR3 is built from 13 residues. The V gene end was trimmed by 4 bases and the J gene end by 5 bases; junction bases not matched to a gene: 5. As DNA, the CDR3 is TGTGCCAGCAGCCTCGGACAGGAGGACGAGCAGTACTTC. Its translation is CASSLGQEDEQYF.

This clonotype came up a few times. The chain employs TRBV20-1 and TRBJ1-2; a possible D gene is TRBD1 (5 bases). The V gene's germline CDR1 is DFQATT and CDR2 SNEGSKA (reference sequence). V was pared by 6 bases and J by 5 bases, with 16 bases between. The CDR3 loop spans 13 amino acids. The CDR3 DNA is TGCAGTGCCCTCCCCGGGGGGGTGTATGGCTACACCTTC. Protein sequence: CSALPGGVYGYTF.

Points on this clonotype: The junction departs from the called germline gene at one end, perhaps through a read error. This CDR3 is CASSPLQGNNSPPHF. In DNA, the CDR3 is TGTGCCAGCAGCCCCCTACAGGGGAATAATTCACCCCCCCACTTT. The chain has TRBV7-9 and TRBJ1-6; 7 nucleotides line up with TRBD1. Germline V gene data show CDR1 as SEHNR and CDR2 as FQNEAQ (reference sequence). The CDR3 has 15 amino acids.

The chain uses TRBV27 and TRBJ2-7; 9 bases align to TRBD2. The CDR3 has 19 residues. The trim removed 7 bases at V and 3 bases at J, leaving 22 bases unmatched. Germline V lookup: CDR1 MNHEY, CDR2 SMNVEV (reference sequence). CDR3: CASTAHGLAGLGQLYEQYF. The CDR3 region has the DNA TGTGCCAGCACCGCCCACGGGCTAGCGGGATTGGGACAACTCTACGAGCAGTACTTC.

This chain links TRBV15 with TRBJ2-5; D is undetermined. V lost 1 base, J lost 4 bases, and 13 bases lay in between. The CDR3 extends over 15 amino acids. Germline V lookup: CDR1 LNHNV, CDR2 YYDKDF (reference sequence). The CDR3 is CATSRATQYAETQYF. In nucleotides, the CDR3 is TGTGCCACCAGCAGAGCGACACAGTATGCAGAGACCCAGTACTTC.

This chain links TRBV7-2 with TRBJ2-7; TRBD2 matches at 9 bases. Germline assignment: CDR1 SGHTA and CDR2 FQGNSA. V was clipped by 6 bases and J by 4 bases; unmatched bases: 13. CDR3 length equals 16 residues. CDR3 nucleotide sequence: TGTGCCAGCAGTCTCCCCGAGCTAGCGGGGAGTTACGAGCAGTACTTC. Encoded protein: CASSLPELAGSYEQYF.

The chain carries TRBV18 and TRBJ2-5; D not certain. CDR1 and CDR2 from the germline V gene are KGHSH and LQKENI. The CDR3 runs to 12 residues. V was clipped by 0 bases and J by 4 bases, with 3 bases between them. The CDR3: CASSPPGETQYF. In DNA, the CDR3 is TGTGCCAGCTCACCACCAGGAGAGACCCAGTACTTC.

This chain connects TRBV20-1 to TRBJ1-1; D is possibly TRBD1 (6 bases). Trimming took off 4 bases at V and 6 bases at J, with 9 bases between the two ends. The CDR3 sequence is 11 residues long. CDR1 and CDR2 from the germline V gene are DFQATT and SNEGSKA (reference sequence). The CDR3, as DNA: TGCAGTGCTAAGACAGGATCTGAAGCTTTCTTT. This sequence encodes CSAKTGSEAFF.

This rearrangement joins TRBV24-1 to TRBJ2-5; 11 nucleotides line up with TRBD2. The V gene end was trimmed by 0 bases and the J gene end by 3 bases; junction bases not matched to a gene: 5. This CDR3 has 17 amino acids. Per the germline V gene, CDR1 is KGHDR and CDR2 is SFDVKD. Here the CDR3 reads CATSDLGPGLAEETQYF. CDR3 coding DNA: TGTGCCACCAGTGATTTGGGGCCGGGACTAGCGGAAGAGACCCAGTACTTC.

CDR3 coding DNA: TGTGCCAGCAGCCTCCCCGACCCGGGATCAGAGACCCAGTACTTC. Residues: CASSLPDPGSETQYF. V gene TRBV7-8 combines with J gene TRBJ2-5; D possibly corresponds to TRBD2 (5 bases). V lost 5 bases and J lost 4, with 17 bases in between. Looked up from germline, CDR1 is SGHVS and CDR2 is FQNEAQ. CDR3 size: 15 residues.

This clonotype has more than one count but fewer than ten. The chain combines TRBV6-1 with TRBJ1-1; D ambiguous. Germline V gene lookup returns CDR1 MNHNS and CDR2 SASEGT. This CDR3 comprises 13 residues. The V and J ends lost 7 bases and 2 bases respectively, with 11 bases between them. The CDR3 DNA is TGTGCCAGCACGCCCCGCCTTAACACTGAAGCTTTCTTT. The encoded protein is CASTPRLNTEAFF.

The table lists this clonotype with a few counts. This sequence joins TRBV2 and TRBJ2-7, with a possible D match to TRBD2 (5 bases). This CDR3 comprises 13 residues. Germline CDR1 and CDR2: SNHLY and FYNNEI. Trimming stripped 4 bases from V and 5 bases from J, with 12 bases between. This CDR3 reads CASSGLWTDEQYF. Written as DNA, the CDR3 is TGTGCCAGCAGTGGGCTATGGACTGACGAGCAGTACTTC. Based on the CDR3 plus reference TRBV2 and TRBJ2-7, the full variable domain is EPEVTQTPSHQVTQMGQEVILRCVPISNHLYFYWYRQILGQKVEFLVSFYNNEISEKSEIFDDQFSVERPDGSNFTLKIRSTKLEDSAMYFCASSGLWTDEQYFGPGTRLTVT.

CDR3 region: CSAPSEYYEQYF. The CDR3 nucleotides read TGCAGTGCACCGTCCGAGTACTACGAGCAGTACTTC. The V gene is TRBV20-1, the J gene TRBJ2-7, with D unresolved. Trimming left V 6 bases short and J 3 bases short, with 12 bases between. This CDR3 contains 12 residues. Germline loops: CDR1 DFQATT, CDR2 SNEGSKA (reference sequence).

V is TRBV7-2 and J is TRBJ1-6; D is perhaps TRBD1 (6 bases). The V end was cut by 2 bases, the J end by 5 bases, with 13 bases between. The germline CDR1 and CDR2 sequences are SGHTA and FQGNSA. The CDR3 has 16 amino acids. The CDR3 is CASSLQGSGNNSPLHF. The DNA for the CDR3 is TGTGCCAGCAGCTTACAGGGGTCGGGGAATAATTCACCCCTCCACTTT.

This chain connects TRBV18 to TRBJ2-3; D remains unclear. This CDR3 has 12 residues. Germline V gene sequence: CDR1 KGHSH, CDR2 LQKENI. Trimming took 6 bases from V and 6 from J, leaving 10 bases between them. In DNA, the CDR3 is TGTGCCAGCTCCCCTTCCCGGGATACGCAGTATTTT. Translated, it gives CASSPSRDTQYF.

J is TRBJ2-1 and V is TRBV20-1; D perhaps matches TRBD1 (6 bases). Germline V CDR1 and CDR2: DFQATT, SNEGSKA (reference sequence). The V and J ends lost 0 bases and 2 bases respectively, with 14 bases between them. The CDR3 is made up of 16 amino acids. CDR3 region: CSARDQRTATYNEQFF. CDR3 nucleotide sequence: TGCAGTGCTAGAGATCAAAGGACAGCGACCTACAATGAGCAGTTCTTC.

This clonotype was seen a few times. This rearrangement joins TRBV19 to TRBJ2-5, with TRBD1 as a possible D gene (7 bases). Per germline, CDR1 LNHDA and CDR2 SQIVND (reference sequence). V lost 4 bases and J 4 bases, leaving 16 bases between the germline ends. The CDR3 is 15 residues long. The CDR3 bases are TGTGCCAGTAGTACATACGGGCAGGGGGGAGAGACCCAGTACTTC. This encodes CASSTYGQGGETQYF.

The CDR3 loop reads CASSYDRREQYF. CDR3 sequence (DNA): TGTGCCAGCAGTTACGACCGGCGCGAGCAGTACTTC. The genes are TRBV6-5 and TRBJ2-7; D remains ambiguous. The CDR3 extends over 12 amino acids. Trimming took off 2 bases at V and 6 bases at J, with 8 bases between the two ends. From germline, CDR1 is MNHEY and CDR2 SVGAGI.

This clonotype was picked up a small number of times. This chain connects TRBV20-1 to TRBJ2-7; D gene ambiguous. Germline CDR1 is DFQATT and CDR2 is SNEGSKA (reference sequence). This CDR3 has 16 amino acids. V lost 0 bases and J 7 bases, leaving 22 bases between the germline ends. The CDR3 spells CSARDYAAEYYAEQYF. For the CDR3, the DNA is TGCAGTGCTAGAGATTATGCGGCAGAATACTACGCGGAGCAGTACTTC.

This chain links TRBV24-1 with TRBJ2-1; a weak D match, TRBD2 (6 bases). Germline-derived CDR1 and CDR2 are KGHDR and SFDVKD. The length of the CDR3 is 16 residues. Trimming removed 4 bases at V and 9 bases at J, with 21 bases between. This CDR3 is CATSEPRSGTSGEQFF. As DNA, the CDR3 is TGTGCCACCAGTGAGCCCCGTAGCGGAACCTCGGGTGAGCAGTTCTTC.

This clonotype was counted between two and nine times. This chain uses TRBV20-1 with TRBJ1-2, with TRBD1 matching over 7 bases. With V trimmed by 4 bases and J by 4 bases, 6 bases remained unmatched. Germline CDR1 reads DFQATT; CDR2 reads SNEGSKA (reference sequence). The CDR3 is 13 amino acids. CDR3 DNA sequence: TGCAGTGCTATACAGGGGACTATCTATGGCTACACCTTC. Translating gives CSAIQGTIYGYTF.

This chain connects TRBV20-1 to TRBJ1-1; D unclear. The CDR3 loop spans 14 amino acids. V lost 2 bases, J lost 3 bases, and 13 bases lay in between. Germline assignment: CDR1 DFQATT and CDR2 SNEGSKA (reference sequence). Here the CDR3 reads CSARRVRWDTEAFF. CDR3 bases: TGCAGTGCTAGAAGGGTTAGGTGGGACACTGAAGCTTTCTTT.